Shown below are 6 T cell receptor beta chains from a single sample sequenced in a study of tumor-infiltrating lymphocytes in primary liver carcinoma. A primer in the constant region served to generate TCR beta cDNA from about 470 ng of total RNA. Slightly modified ARM-PCR served as the procedure for the TCR beta libraries. These libraries came from three rounds of nested multiplex PCR. Forward primers for TRBV1-TRBV30 and a C-beta reverse primer served the first two PCR rounds, at roughly 10 cycles each. MiXCR, run by TCRdb on the multiplex PCR reads, gives a single entry per CDR3 protein. Of tens of thousands of distinct CDR3 sequences in the sample, around 77% were seen once. Investigators took RNA and DNA out together from 20-30 mg of unsorted bulk tissue. Sequencing was performed on liver tumor tissue from sampling region 4. The subset is: tumor region T4, right-lateral pole. All receptors derive from a woman under 40 with primary liver carcinoma and hepatitis B virus infection.

As to this clonotype: No conserved phenylalanine or tryptophan is present at the end of the CDR3, so a read error is the likely explanation. V usage is TRBV10-3 and J usage is TRBJ2-1; D is perhaps TRBD2 (6 bases). Per the germline V gene, CDR1 is ENHRY and CDR2 is SYGVKD. The CDR3 contains 17 residues. The CDR3 DNA reads as TGTGGCATCAGTGAGACCATGGTGGCTAGCGCCTACAATGAGCAGTTCCTC. Encoded protein: CGISETMVASAYNEQFL.

Turning to this clonotype: Without the conserved terminal phenylalanine or tryptophan, this CDR3 likely stems from a read error. The chain recombines TRBV4-3 with TRBJ2-7; 7 nucleotides agree with TRBD1. The CDR3 spans 15 residues. Trimming took 4 bases from V and 4 from J; bases not matched to a gene: 10. Germline CDR1 reads LGHNA; CDR2 reads YSLEER. CDR3 protein: CASSPFLGTEYEQYL. For the CDR3, the DNA is TGCGCCAGCAGCCCCTTCCTTGGGACAGAATACGAGCAGTACTTA.

About this clonotype itself: As the CDR3 is not closed by the conserved phenylalanine or tryptophan, this likely results from a read error. The DNA is left out, because the CDR3 cannot be placed on it with certainty; the CDR3 is given as TCRdb lists it. The V and J genes are TRBV4-1 and TRBJ2-3; the D call of TRBD1 is as the table states it, not checked on the DNA. The CDR3 spans 16 amino acids, including both terminal residues. CDR1 MGHRA and CDR2 YSYEKL come from the germline V gene. CDR3 loop: CTSSQGGTGNTDTRYL.

In regard to this clonotype: An end of the junction differs from the germline gene, which may be a read error. The genes are TRBV29-1 and TRBJ2-7; D call uncertain. The CDR3 runs 12 residues. Germline CDR1 is SQVTM and CDR2 is ANQGSEA. CDR3 DNA sequence: TGCAGCGTTGAAAGCTCGTCCTACGAGCTGTACTTC. Protein sequence: CSVESSSYELYF.

Points on this clonotype: A read error may account for a junction end that differs from germline. V is TRBV29-1 and J is TRBJ2-1; 10 bases are shared with TRBD2. This CDR3 is built from 17 residues. CDR1 is SQVTM and CDR2 is ANQGSEA in the germline V gene. This CDR3 reads CSVEGSRSGRASDEHFF. The CDR3 DNA follows: TGCAGCGTTGAAGGATCGCGGAGCGGGAGGGCCAGTGATGAGCACTTCTTC.

This rearrangement joins TRBV11-2 to TRBJ2-1, with D uncertain. This CDR3 spans 12 amino acids. The V end lost 11 bases, the J end lost 9 bases, and 17 bases lay between the germline ends. CDR1 and CDR2 from the germline V gene are SGHAT and FQNNGV. DNA of the CDR3: TGTGCCTGCATCTCTCTTAATGGTGAGCAGTTCTTC. Amino acid sequence: CACISLNGEQFF.